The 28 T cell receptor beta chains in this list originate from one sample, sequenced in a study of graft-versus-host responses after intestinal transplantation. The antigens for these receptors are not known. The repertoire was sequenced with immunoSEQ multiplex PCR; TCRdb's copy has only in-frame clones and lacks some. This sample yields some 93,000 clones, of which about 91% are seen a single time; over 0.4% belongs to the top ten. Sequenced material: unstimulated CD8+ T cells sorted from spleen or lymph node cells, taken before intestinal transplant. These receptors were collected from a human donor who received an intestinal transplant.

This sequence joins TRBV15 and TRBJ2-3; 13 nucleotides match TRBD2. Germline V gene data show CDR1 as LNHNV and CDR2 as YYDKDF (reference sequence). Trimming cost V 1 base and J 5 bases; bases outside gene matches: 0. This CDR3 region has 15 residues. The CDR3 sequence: CATSRGLAGGDTQYF. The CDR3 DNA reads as TGTGCCACCAGCAGAGGACTAGCGGGAGGAGATACGCAGTATTTT.

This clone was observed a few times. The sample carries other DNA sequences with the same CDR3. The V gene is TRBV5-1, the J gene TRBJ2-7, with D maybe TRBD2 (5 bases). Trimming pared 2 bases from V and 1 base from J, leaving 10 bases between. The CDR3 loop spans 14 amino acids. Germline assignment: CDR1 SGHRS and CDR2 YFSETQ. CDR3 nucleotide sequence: TGCGCCAGCAGCTTTGGTTCGGGATCCTACGAGCAGTACTTC. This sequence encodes CASSFGSGSYEQYF.

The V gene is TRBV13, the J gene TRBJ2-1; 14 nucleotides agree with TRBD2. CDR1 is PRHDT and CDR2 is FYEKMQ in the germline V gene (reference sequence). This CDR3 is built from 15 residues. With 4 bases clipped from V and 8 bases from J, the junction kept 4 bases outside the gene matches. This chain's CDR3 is CASSWTSGGRHEQFF. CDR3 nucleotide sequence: TGTGCCAGCAGCTGGACTAGCGGGGGGAGACATGAGCAGTTCTTC.

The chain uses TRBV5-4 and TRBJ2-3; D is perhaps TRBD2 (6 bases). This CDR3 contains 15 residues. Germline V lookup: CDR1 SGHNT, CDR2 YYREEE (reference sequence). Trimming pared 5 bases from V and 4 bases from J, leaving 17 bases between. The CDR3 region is CASRVAGSRPDTQYF. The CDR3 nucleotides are TGTGCCAGCAGAGTGGCCGGGAGCAGACCAGATACGCAGTATTTT.

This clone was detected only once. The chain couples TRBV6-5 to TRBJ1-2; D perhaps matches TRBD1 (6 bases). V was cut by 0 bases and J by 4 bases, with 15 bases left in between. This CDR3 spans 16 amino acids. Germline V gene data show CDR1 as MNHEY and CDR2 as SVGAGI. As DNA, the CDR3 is TGTGCCAGCAGTTACTCGAAGCTAAGCAGGGGCTATGGCTACACCTTC. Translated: CASSYSKLSRGYGYTF.

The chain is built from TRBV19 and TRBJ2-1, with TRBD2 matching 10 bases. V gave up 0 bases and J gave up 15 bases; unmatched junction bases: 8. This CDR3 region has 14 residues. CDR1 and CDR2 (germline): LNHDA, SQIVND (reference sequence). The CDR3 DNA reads TGTGCCAGTAGTATAGATCGGGCTAGCGGGAGTTGGTTCTTC. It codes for CASSIDRASGSWFF.

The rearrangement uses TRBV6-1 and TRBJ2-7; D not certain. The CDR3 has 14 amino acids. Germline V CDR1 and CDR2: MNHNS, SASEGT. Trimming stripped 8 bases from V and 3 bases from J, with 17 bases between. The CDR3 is CASSVAGLNYEQYF. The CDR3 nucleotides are TGTGCCAGCTCCGTGGCCGGGTTAAACTACGAGCAGTACTTC.

In nucleotides, the CDR3 is TGTGCCAGTAGCTATCGGACTAGCGGGATTCTTGAGCAGTTCTTC. Its translation is CASSYRTSGILEQFF. J is TRBJ2-1 and V is TRBV19; 12 bases line up with TRBD2. J gave up 9 bases and V 6 bases, and 9 bases lay outside the gene matches. The CDR3 is 15 residues long. In germline, CDR1 is LNHDA, CDR2 SQIVND (reference sequence).

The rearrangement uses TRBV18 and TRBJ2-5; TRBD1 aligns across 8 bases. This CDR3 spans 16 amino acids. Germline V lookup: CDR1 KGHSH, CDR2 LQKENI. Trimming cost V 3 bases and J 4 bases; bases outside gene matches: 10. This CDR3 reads CASSPNGGQGTETQYF. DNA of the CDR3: TGTGCCAGCTCACCGAATGGCGGACAGGGAACAGAGACCCAGTACTTC. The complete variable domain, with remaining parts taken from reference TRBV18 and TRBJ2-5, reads NAGVMQNPRHLVRRRGQEARLRCSPMKGHSHVYWYRQLPEEGLKFMVYLQKENIIDESGMPKERFSAEFPKEGPSILRIQQVVRGDSAAYFCASSPNGGQGTETQYFGPGTRLLVL.

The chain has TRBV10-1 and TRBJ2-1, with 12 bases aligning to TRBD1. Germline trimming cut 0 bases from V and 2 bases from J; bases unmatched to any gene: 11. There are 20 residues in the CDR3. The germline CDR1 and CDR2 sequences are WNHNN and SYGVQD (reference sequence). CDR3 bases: TGCGCCAGCAGTGAGTCGAAGGTTGGGACAGGGGGCGCCCCCTACAATGAGCAGTTCTTC. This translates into CASSESKVGTGGAPYNEQFF.

CDR3 residues: CASSLPAGATMNTGELFF. The CDR3 coding sequence is TGCGCCAGCAGCTTACCTGCGGGAGCGACGATGAACACCGGGGAGCTGTTTTTT. The chain recombines TRBV5-1 with TRBJ2-2; 7 nucleotides line up with TRBD2. The CDR3 extends over 18 amino acids. Germline V gene lookup returns CDR1 SGHRS and CDR2 YFSETQ. The trim removed 2 bases at V and 1 base at J, leaving 11 bases unmatched.

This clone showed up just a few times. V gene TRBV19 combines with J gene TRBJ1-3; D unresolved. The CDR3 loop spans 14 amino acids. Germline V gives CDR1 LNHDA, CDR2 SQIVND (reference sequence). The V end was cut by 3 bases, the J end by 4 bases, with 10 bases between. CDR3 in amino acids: CASSMAGYGNTIYF. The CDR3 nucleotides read TGTGCCAGTAGTATGGCGGGGTACGGAAACACCATATATTTT.

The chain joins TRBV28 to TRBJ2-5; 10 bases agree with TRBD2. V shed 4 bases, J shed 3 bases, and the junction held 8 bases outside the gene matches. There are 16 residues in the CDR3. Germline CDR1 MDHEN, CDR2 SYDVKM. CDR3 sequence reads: CASSSNLAGAEETQYF. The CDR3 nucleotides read TGTGCCAGCAGTTCCAATCTAGCGGGAGCGGAAGAGACCCAGTACTTC.

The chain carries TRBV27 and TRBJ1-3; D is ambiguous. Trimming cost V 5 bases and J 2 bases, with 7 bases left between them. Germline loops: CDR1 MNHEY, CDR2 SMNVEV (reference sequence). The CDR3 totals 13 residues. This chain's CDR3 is CASSRLAGNTIYF. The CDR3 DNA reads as TGTGCCAGCAGTCGACTAGCTGGAAACACCATATATTTT.

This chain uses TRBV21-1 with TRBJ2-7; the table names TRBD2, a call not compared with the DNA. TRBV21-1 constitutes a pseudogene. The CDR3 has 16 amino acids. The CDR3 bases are TGTGCCAGCAGCCCCTTCGGAGGAACAGCACACTACGAGCAGTACTTC. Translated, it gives CASSPFGGTAHYEQYF.

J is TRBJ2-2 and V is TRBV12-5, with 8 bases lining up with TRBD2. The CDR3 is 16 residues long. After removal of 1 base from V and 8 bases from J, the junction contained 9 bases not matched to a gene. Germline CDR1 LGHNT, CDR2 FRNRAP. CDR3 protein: CASGLDPGGPWGELFF. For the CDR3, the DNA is TGTGCTAGTGGTTTGGACCCGGGGGGGCCTTGGGGGGAGCTGTTTTTT.

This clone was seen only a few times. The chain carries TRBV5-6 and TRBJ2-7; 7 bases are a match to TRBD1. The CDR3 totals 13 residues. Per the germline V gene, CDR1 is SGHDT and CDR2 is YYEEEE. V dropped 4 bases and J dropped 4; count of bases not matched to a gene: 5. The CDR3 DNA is TGTGCCAGCAGCCTGGGACAGAGGTACGAGCAGTACTTC. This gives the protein CASSLGQRYEQYF.

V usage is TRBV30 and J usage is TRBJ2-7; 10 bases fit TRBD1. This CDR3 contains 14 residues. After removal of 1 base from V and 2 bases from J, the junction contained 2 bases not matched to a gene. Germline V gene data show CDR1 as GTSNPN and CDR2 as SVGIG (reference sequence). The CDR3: CAWSAGTGAYEQYF. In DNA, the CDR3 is TGTGCCTGGAGTGCCGGGACAGGGGCCTACGAGCAGTACTTC.

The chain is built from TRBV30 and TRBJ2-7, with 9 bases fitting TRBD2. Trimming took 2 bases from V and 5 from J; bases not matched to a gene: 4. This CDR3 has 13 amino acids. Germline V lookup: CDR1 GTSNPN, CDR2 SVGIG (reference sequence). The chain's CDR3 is CAWSLAGSDEQYF. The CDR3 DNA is TGTGCCTGGAGTCTAGCGGGATCGGACGAGCAGTACTTC.

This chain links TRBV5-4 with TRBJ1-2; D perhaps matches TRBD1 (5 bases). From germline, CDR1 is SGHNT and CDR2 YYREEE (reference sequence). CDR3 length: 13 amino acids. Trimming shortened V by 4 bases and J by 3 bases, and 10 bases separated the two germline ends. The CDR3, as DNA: TGTGCCAGCAGCCGAGGGGACTACTATGGCTACACCTTC. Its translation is CASSRGDYYGYTF.

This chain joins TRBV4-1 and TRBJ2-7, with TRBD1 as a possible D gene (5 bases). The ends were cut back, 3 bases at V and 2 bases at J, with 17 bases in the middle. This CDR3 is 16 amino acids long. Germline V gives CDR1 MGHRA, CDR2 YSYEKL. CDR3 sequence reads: CASSQADRSPAYEQYF. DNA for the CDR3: TGCGCCAGCAGCCAGGCCGACAGATCCCCGGCCTACGAGCAGTACTTC.

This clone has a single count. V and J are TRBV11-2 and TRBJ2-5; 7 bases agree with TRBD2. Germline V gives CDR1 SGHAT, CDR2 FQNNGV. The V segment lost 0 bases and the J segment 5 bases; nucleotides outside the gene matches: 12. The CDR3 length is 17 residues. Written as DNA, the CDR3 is TGTGCCAGCAGCTTAGAACGGGAGCGGGGAAGCGATGAGACCCAGTACTTC. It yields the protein CASSLERERGSDETQYF.

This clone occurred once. The CDR3 nucleotides are TGTGCCAGCAGCCCCATCGGACAGGGGTTGGAAGCTTTCTTT. Translation gives CASSPIGQGLEAFF. The gene calls are TRBV9 and TRBJ1-1; 9 bases line up with TRBD1. The CDR3 is 14 amino acids. With V trimmed by 4 bases and J by 8 bases, 9 bases remained unmatched. The germline V gene has CDR1 SGDLS and CDR2 YYNGEE.

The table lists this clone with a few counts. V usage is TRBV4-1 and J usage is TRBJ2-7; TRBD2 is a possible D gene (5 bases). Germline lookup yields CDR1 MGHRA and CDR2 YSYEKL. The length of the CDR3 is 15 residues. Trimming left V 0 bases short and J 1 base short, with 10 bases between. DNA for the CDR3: TGCGCCAGCAGCCAAGAAATGGGAGAGTCCTACGAGCAGTACTTC. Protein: CASSQEMGESYEQYF.

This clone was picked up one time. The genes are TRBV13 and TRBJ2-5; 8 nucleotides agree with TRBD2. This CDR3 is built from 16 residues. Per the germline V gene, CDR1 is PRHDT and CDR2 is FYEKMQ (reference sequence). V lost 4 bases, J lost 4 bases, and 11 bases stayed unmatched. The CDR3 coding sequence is TGTGCCAGCAGCTCCCTTCGCGGGGGGTCGGGAGAGACCCAGTACTTC. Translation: CASSSLRGGSGETQYF.

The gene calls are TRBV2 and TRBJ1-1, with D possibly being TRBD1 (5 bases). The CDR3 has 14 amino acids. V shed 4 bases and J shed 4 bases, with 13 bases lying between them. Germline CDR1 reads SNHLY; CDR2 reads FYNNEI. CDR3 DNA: TGTGCCAGCAGTGCGCCAGGGTCCCCCACTGAAGCTTTCTTT. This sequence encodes CASSAPGSPTEAFF.

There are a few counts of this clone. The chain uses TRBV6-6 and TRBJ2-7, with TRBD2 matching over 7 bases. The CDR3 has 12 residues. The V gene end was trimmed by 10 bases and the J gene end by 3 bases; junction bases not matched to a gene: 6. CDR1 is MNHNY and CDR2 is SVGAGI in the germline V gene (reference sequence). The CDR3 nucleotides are TGTGCCACAGGACTAGGAAACTACGAGCAGTACTTC. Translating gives CATGLGNYEQYF.

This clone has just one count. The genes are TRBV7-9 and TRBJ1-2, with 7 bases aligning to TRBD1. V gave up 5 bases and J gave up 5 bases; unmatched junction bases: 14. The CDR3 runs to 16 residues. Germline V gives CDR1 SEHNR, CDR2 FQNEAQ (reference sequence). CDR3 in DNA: TGTGCCAGCAGCCCCCCAGGTGGGGGACAGACTTATGGCTACACCTTC. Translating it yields CASSPPGGGQTYGYTF.